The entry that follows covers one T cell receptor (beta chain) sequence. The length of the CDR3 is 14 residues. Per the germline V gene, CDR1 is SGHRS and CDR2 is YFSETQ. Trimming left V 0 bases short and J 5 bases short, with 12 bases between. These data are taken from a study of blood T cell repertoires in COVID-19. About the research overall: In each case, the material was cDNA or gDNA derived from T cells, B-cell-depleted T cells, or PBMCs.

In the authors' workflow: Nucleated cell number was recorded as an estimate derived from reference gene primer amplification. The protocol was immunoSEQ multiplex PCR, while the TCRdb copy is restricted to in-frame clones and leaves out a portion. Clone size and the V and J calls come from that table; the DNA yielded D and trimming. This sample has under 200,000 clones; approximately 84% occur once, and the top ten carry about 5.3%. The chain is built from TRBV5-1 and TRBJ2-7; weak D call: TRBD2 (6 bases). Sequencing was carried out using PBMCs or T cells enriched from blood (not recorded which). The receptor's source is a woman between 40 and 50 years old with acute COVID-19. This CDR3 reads CASSLAGTPNEQYF. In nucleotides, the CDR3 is TGCGCCAGCAGCTTGGCTGGGACTCCCAACGAGCAGTACTTC.